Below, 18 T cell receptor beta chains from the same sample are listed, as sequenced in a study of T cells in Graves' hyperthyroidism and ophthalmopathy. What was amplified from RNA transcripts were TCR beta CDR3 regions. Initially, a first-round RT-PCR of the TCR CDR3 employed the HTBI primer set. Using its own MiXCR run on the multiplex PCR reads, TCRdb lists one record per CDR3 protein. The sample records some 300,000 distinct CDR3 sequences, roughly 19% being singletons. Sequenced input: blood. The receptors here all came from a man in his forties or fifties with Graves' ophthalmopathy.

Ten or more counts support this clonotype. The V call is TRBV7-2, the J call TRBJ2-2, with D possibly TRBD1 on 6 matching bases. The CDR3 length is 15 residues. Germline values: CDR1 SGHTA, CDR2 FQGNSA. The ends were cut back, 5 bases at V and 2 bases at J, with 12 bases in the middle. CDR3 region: CASSTQGLNTGELFF. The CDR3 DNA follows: TGTGCCAGCAGCACGCAGGGGCTAAACACCGGGGAGCTGTTTTTT.

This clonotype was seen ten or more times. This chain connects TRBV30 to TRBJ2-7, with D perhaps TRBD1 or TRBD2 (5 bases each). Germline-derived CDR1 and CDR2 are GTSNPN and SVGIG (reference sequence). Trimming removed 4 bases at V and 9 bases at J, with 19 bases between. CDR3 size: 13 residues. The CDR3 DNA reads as TGTGCCTGGACTTCCGGGGCCGACGCGCGGCAGTACTTC. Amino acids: CAWTSGADARQYF.

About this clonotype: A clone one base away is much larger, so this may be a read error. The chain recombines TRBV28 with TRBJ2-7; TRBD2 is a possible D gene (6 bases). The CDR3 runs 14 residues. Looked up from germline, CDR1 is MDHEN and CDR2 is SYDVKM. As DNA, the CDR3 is TGTGCCGGCAGTTTTTGGAGGGCCGCCTACGAGCAGTACTTC. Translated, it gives CAGSFWRAAYEQYF.

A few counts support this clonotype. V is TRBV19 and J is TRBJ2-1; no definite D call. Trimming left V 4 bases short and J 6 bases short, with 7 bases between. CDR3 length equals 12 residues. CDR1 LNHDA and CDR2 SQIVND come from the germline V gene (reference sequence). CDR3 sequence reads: CASSRAGNEQFF. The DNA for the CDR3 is TGTGCCAGTAGTAGGGCTGGCAATGAGCAGTTCTTC.

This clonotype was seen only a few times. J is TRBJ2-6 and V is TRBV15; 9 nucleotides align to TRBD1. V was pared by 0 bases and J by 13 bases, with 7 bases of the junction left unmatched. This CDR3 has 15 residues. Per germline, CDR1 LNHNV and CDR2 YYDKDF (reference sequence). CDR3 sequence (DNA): TGTGCCACCAGCAGAGATTCGGGACAGGGCCCTGTCCTGACTTTC. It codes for CATSRDSGQGPVLTF.

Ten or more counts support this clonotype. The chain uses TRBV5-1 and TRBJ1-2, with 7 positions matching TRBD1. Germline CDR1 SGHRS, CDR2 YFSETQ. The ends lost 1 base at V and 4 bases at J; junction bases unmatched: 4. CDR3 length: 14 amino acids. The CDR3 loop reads CASSLTGVVYGYTF. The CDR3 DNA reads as TGCGCCAGCAGCTTGACAGGGGTCGTCTATGGCTACACCTTC.

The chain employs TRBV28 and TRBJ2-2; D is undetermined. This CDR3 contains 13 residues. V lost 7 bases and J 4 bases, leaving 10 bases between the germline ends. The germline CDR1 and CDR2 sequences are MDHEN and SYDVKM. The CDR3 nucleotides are TGTGCCAGCACCTTAGCTGGCACCGGGGAGCTGTTTTTT. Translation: CASTLAGTGELFF. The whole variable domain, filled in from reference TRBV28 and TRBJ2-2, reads DVKVTQSSRYLVKRTGEKVFLECVQDMDHENMFWYRQDPGLGLRLIYFSYDVKMKEKGDIPEGYSVSREKKERFSLILESASTNQTSMYLCASTLAGTGELFFGEGSRLTVL.

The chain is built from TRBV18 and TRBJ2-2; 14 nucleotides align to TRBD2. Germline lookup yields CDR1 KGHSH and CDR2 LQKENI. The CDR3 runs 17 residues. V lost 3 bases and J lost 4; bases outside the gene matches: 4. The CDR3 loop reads CASSPRGLAGATGELFF. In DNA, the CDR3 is TGTGCCAGCTCACCCAGGGGACTAGCGGGAGCCACCGGGGAGCTGTTTTTT.

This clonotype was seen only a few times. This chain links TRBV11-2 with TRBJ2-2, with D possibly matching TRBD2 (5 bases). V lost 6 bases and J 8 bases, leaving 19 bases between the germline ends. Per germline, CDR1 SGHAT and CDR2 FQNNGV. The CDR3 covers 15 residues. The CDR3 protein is CASSPLGRGVGELFF. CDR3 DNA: TGTGCCAGCAGTCCCCTGGGGAGAGGCGTGGGGGAGCTGTTTTTT.

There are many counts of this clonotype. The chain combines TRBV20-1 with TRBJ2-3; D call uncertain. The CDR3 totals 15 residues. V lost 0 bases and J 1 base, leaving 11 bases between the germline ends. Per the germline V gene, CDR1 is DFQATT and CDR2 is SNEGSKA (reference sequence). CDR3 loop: CSARDRGLGTDTQYF. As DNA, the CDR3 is TGCAGTGCTAGAGATCGTGGCCTAGGCACAGATACGCAGTATTTT.

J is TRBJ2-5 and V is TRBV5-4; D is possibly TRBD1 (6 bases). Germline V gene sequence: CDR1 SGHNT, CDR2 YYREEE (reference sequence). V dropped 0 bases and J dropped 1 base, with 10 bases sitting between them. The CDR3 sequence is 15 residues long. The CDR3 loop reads CASSLAGRGQETQYF. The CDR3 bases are TGTGCCAGCAGCTTGGCCGGCAGGGGCCAAGAGACCCAGTACTTC. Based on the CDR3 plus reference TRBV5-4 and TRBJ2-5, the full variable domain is ETGVTQSPTHLIKTRGQQVTLRCSSQSGHNTVSWYQQALGQGPQFIFQYYREEENGRGNFPPRFSGLQFPNYSSELNVNALELDDSALYLCASSLAGRGQETQYFGPGTRLLVL.

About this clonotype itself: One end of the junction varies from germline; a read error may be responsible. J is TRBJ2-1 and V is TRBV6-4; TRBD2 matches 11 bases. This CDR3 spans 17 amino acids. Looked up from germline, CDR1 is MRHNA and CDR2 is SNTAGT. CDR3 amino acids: CASSVESGLAAPNKQFF. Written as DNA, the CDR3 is TGTGCCAGCAGTGTGGAATCGGGACTAGCGGCCCCCAATAAGCAGTTCTTC.

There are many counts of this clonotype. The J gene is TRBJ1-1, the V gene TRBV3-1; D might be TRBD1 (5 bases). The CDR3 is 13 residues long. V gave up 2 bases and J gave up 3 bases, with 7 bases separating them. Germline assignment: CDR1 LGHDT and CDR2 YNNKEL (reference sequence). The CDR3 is CASSQWGYTEAFF. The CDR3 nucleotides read TGTGCCAGCAGCCAATGGGGGTACACTGAAGCTTTCTTT. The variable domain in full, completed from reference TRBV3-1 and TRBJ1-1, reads DTAVSQTPKYLVTQMGNDKSIKCEQNLGHDTMYWYKQDSKKFLKIMFSYNNKELIINETVPNRFSPKSPDKAHLNLHINSLELGDSAVYFCASSQWGYTEAFFGQGTRLTVV.

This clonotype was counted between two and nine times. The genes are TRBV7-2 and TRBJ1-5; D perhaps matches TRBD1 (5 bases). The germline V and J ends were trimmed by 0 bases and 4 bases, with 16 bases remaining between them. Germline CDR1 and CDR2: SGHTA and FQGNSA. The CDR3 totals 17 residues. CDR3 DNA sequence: TGTGCCAGCAGCTTAGCGCGCGGGGGAGCGGGAAATCAGCCCCAGCATTTT. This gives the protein CASSLARGGAGNQPQHF.

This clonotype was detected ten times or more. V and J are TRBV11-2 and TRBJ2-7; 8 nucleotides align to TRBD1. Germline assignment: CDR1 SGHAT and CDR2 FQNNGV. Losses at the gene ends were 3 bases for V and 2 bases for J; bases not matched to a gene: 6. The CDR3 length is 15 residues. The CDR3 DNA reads TGTGCCAGCAGCTTTACGTCGGACAGGGCCTACGAGCAGTACTTC. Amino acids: CASSFTSDRAYEQYF.

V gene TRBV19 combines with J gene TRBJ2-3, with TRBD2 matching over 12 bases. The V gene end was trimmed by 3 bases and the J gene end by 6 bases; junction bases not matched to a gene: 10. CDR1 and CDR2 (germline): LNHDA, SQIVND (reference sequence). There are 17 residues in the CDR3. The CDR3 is CASSMKGLAGGTDTQYF. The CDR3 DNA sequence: TGTGCCAGTAGTATGAAGGGACTAGCGGGCGGAACCGATACGCAGTATTTT.

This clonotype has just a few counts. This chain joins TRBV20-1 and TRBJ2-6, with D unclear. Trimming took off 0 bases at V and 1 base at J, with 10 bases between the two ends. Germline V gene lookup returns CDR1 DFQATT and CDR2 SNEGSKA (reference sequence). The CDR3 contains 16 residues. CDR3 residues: CSARELGSSGANVLTF. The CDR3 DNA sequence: TGCAGTGCTAGAGAATTGGGTTCTTCTGGGGCCAACGTCCTGACTTTC.

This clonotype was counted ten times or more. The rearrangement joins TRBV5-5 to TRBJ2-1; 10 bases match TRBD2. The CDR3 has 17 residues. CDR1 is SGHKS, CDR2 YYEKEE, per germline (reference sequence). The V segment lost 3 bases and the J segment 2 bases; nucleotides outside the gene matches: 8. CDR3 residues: CASSSSSGSHPYNEQFF. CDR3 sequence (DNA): TGTGCCAGCAGCTCCTCTAGCGGGAGTCACCCCTACAATGAGCAGTTCTTC.